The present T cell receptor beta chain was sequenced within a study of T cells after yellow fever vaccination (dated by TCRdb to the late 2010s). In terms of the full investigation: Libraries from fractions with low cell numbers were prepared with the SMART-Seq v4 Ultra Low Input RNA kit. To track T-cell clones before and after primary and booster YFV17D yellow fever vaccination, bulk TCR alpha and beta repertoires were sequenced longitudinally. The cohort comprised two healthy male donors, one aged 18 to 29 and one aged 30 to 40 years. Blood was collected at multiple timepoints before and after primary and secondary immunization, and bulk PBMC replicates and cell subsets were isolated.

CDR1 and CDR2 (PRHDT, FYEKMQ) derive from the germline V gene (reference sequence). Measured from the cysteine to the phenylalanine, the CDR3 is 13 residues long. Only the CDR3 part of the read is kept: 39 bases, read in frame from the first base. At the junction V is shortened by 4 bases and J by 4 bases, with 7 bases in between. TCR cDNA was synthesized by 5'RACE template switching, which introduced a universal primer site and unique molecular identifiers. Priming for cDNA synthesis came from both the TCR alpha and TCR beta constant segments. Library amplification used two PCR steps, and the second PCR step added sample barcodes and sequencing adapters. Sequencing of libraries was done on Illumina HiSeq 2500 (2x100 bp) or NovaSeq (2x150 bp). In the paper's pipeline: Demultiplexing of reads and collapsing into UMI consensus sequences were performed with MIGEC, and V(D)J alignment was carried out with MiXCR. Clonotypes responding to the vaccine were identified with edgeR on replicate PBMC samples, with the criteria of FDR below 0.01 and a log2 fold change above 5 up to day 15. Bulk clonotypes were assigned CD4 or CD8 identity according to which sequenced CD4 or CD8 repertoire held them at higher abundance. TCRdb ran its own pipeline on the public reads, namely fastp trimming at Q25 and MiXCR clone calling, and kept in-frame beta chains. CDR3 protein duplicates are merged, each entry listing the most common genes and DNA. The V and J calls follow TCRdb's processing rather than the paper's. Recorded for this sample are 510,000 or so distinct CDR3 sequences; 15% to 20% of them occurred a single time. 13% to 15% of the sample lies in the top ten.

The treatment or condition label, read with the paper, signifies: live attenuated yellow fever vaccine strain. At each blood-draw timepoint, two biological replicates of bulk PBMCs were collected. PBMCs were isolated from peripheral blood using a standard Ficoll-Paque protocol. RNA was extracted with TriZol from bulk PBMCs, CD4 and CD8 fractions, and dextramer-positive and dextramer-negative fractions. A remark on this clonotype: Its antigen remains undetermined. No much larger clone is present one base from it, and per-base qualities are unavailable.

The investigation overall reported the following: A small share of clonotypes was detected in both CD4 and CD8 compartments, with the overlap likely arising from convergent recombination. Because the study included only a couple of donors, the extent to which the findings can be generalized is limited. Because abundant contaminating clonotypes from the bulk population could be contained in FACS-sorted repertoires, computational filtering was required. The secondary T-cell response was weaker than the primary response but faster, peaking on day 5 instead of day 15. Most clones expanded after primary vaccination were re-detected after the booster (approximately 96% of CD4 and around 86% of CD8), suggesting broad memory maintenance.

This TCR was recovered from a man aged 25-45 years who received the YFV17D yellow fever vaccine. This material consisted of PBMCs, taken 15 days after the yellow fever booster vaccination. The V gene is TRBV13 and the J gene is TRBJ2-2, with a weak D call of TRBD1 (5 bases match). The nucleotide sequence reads TGTGCCAGCAGCTCGACAGTCACCGGGGAGCTGTTTTTT. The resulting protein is CASSSTVTGELFF.